This T cell receptor beta chain was observed in a study of blood T cell repertoires in COVID-19. The wider study: Sites across the United States, Italy and Spain contributed samples from acute and convalescent COVID-19. Sample material is recorded as cDNA or gDNA derived from T cells, B-cell-depleted T cells, or PBMCs.

This CDR3 comprises 13 residues. Germline V gives CDR1 SGHRS, CDR2 YFSETQ. Trimming took off 6 bases at V and 1 base at J, with 10 bases between the two ends. In the original workflow: Estimation of nucleated cell counts relied on the amplification of reference gene primers. Generated by immunoSEQ multiplex PCR, the TCRdb table keeps only in-frame clones and is missing some. That table is the source of V, J and clone size, and D and trimming were worked out from the DNA. Of about 210,000 clones listed, about 83% are singletons. The receptor was derived from a woman aged 45-65 years with active or convalescent COVID-19. This chain links TRBV5-1 with TRBJ1-1, with a tentative D call TRBD1 (5 bases). Material: peripheral blood. CDR3 sequence (DNA): TGCGCCAGCAAGGGGTTGGCGAACACTGAAGCTTTCTTT. Its protein is CASKGLANTEAFF.